This T cell receptor (beta chain) was identified during a study of blood T cells in healthy people across ages. Per individual sample, total RNA of at least 5.5 micrograms was extracted. Germline CDR1 is MNHEY and CDR2 is SVGEGT. The CDR3 consists of 17 residues. Alongside a J-beta primer mix, a sample-barcoded 5' primer served in a second PCR lasting about 6 to 11 cycles. TCRdb re-called the 5' RACE reads through MiXCR, storing one row per CDR3 protein. The profile shows 1.5 million to 2 million distinct CDR3 sequences, about 35% of them singletons. Details on this clonotype: Its antigen remains unknown. The junction and the germline gene differ at one end; a read error may be behind it.

Study findings and constraints: A strong correlation was seen between TCR beta diversity and naive T cell percentage.

The material sequenced was blood. This receptor was taken from a woman aged 25 to 39 in good health. This chain uses TRBV6-2 or TRBV6-3 with TRBJ2-1; TRBD2 matches 7 bases. The CDR3 here is CASSPLPGGRDYNEQVF. CDR3 coding DNA: TGTGCCAGCAGCCCTCTCCCTGGGGGGAGGGATTACAATGAGCAGGTCTTC.